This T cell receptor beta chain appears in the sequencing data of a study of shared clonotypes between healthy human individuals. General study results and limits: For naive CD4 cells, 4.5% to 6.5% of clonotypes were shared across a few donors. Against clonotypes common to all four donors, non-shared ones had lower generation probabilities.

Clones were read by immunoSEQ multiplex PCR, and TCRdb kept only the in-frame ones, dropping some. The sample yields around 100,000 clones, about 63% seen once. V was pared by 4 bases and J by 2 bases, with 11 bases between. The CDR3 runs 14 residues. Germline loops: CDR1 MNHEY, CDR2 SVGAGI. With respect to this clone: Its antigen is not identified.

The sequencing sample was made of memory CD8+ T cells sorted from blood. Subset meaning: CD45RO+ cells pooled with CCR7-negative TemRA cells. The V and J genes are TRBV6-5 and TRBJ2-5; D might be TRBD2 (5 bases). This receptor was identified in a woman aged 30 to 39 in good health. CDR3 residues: CASSSYERQETQYF. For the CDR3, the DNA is TGTGCCAGCAGTTCCTATGAGCGGCAAGAGACCCAGTACTTC.